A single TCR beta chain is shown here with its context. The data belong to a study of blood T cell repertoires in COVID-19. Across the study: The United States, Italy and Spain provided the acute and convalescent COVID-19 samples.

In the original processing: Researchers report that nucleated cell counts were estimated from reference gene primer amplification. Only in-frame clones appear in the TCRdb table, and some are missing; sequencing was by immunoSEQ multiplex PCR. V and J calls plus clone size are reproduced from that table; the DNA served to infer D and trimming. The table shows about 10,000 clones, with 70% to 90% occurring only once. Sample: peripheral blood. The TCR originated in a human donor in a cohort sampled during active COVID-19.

As DNA, the CDR3 is TGCGCCAGCAGCCAAGATCTTAACAGAAAAGCTAACTATGGCTACACCTTC. It specifies CASSQDLNRKANYGYTF. This chain links TRBV4-1 with TRBJ1-2; D uncertain. Trimming left V 0 bases short and J 0 bases short, with 14 bases between. CDR3 length equals 17 residues. The V gene's germline CDR1 is MGHRA and CDR2 YSYEKL.